These 10 T cell receptor beta chains originate from one sample sequenced in a study of spatial heterogeneity in lung cancer. General study results and limits: For expanded intratumoral alpha and beta TCRs, counts tracked tumor mutation counts.

Time point specified: sample taken at primary tumor resection. Their antigen targets remain unknown. A single record per CDR3 protein comes from TCRdb applying MiXCR to the 5' RACE reads. This table has some 3,500 distinct CDR3 sequences, roughly 5.6% appearing once. The input for sequencing was lung tumor tissue, taken at surgery. All receptors come from a female donor with early-stage non-small cell lung cancer.

This clonotype is termed medium-sized. This beta chain is an unintended read in a library built for alpha chains; its size means little. The rearrangement uses TRBV5-1 and TRBJ1-1, with 7 bases aligning to TRBD1. V was clipped by 3 bases and J by 6 bases; unmatched bases: 8. This CDR3 region has 14 residues. Germline CDR1 and CDR2: SGHRS and YFSETQ. The CDR3 loop reads CASSYGQATSEAFF. The CDR3 region has the DNA TGCGCCAGCAGCTACGGACAGGCGACTTCTGAAGCTTTCTTT.

Relative to its sample, this clonotype is medium-sized. This beta chain lies outside the target of a library built for alpha chains; its clone size means little. The chain couples TRBV9 to TRBJ2-3; 9 bases fit TRBD2. Trimming removed 0 bases from V and 6 bases from J; junction bases left unmatched: 5. CDR1 and CDR2 from the germline V gene are SGDLS and YYNGEE. The CDR3 is made up of 15 amino acids. The CDR3 DNA sequence: TGTGCCAGCAGCGTAGGGGGACTAGCATCTGATACGCAGTATTTT. Its translation is CASSVGGLASDTQYF.

On this clonotype: Found in a library prepared for alpha chains, this beta chain is an off-target read, and its abundance has little meaning. The chain has TRBV5-5 and TRBJ1-5, with D maybe TRBD1 (6 bases). This CDR3 region has 14 residues. Germline CDR1 and CDR2: SGHKS and YYEKEE (reference sequence). The germline V and J ends were trimmed by 4 bases and 1 base, with 9 bases remaining between them. In DNA, the CDR3 is TGTGCCAGCAGCCGGGGACAAAGCAATCAGCCCCAGCATTTT. Encoded protein: CASSRGQSNQPQHF.

This clonotype is labeled medium-sized. This beta chain is an off-target read within a library intended for alpha chains, so its frequency means little. The rearrangement links TRBV11-3 to TRBJ2-7, with TRBD1 matching over 8 bases. This CDR3 comprises 20 residues. Looked up from germline, CDR1 is SGHNT and CDR2 is YENEEA. Trimming removed 0 bases from V and 1 base from J; junction bases left unmatched: 17. CDR3: CASSLEGRGRGIGRSYEQYV. CDR3 DNA sequence: TGTGCCAGCAGCTTAGAGGGCAGGGGGCGAGGTATTGGGAGGTCCTACGAGCAGTACGTC.

Within the sample, this clonotype is medium-sized (0.01 to 0.1%). This beta chain is an unintended read in a library built for alpha chains; its size means little. The chain combines TRBV11-2 with TRBJ2-5; TRBD2 matches 8 bases. Germline values: CDR1 SGHAT, CDR2 FQNNGV. V lost 1 base to trimming and J lost 5 bases; unmatched junction nucleotides: 6. The CDR3 is 15 residues long. DNA for the CDR3: TGTGCCAGCAGCTTAGCGACGGGAGGGGGGGAGACCCAGTACTTC. Translating it yields CASSLATGGGETQYF.

In this sample, this clonotype is medium-sized (0.01 to 0.1%). The size of this beta chain means little, since it is a stray read in a library made for alpha chains. This rearrangement joins TRBV7-8 to TRBJ2-5; 16 nucleotides agree with TRBD2. The CDR3 is 17 residues long. V lost 5 bases to trimming and J lost 3 bases; unmatched junction nucleotides: 6. Looked up from germline, CDR1 is SGHVS and CDR2 is FQNEAQ. The CDR3 DNA is TGTGCCAGCAGCCCTCCGGGACTAGCGGGAGGGAAAGAGACCCAGTACTTC. This translates into CASSPPGLAGGKETQYF.

By proportion, this clonotype is medium-sized. A library prepared for alpha chains yielded this beta chain as an off-target read; its size is of little meaning. The chain carries TRBV5-1 and TRBJ2-5; TRBD2 matches at 11 bases. V lost 0 bases, J lost 4 bases, and 5 bases stayed unmatched. Germline loops: CDR1 SGHRS, CDR2 YFSETQ. The CDR3 has 16 amino acids. This chain's CDR3 is CASSLGTSGRGETQYF. The CDR3 DNA reads TGCGCCAGCAGCTTGGGTACTAGCGGGAGAGGAGAGACCCAGTACTTC.

This clonotype ranks as medium-sized. This beta chain is a stray sequence in a library constructed for alpha chains; its clone size is not meaningful. The chain carries TRBV28 and TRBJ2-7; 7 positions agree with TRBD2. The germline V gene has CDR1 MDHEN and CDR2 SYDVKM. The CDR3 is made up of 14 amino acids. Trimming cost V 3 bases and J 1 base; bases outside gene matches: 3. Written as DNA, the CDR3 is TGTGCCAGCAGTTTTAGCGGGCTGTCCTACGAGCAGTACTTC. This codes for CASSFSGLSYEQYF.

This clonotype is medium-sized within its sample. The size of this beta chain means little, since it is a stray read in a library made for alpha chains. The rearrangement links TRBV29-1 to TRBJ2-6, with D possibly called TRBD1 or TRBD2 (5 bases each). This CDR3 is built from 15 residues. Germline CDR1 reads SQVTM; CDR2 reads ANQGSEA. With 7 bases removed from V and 4 bases from J, the gap between germline ends came to 17 bases. The CDR3 sequence: CSALNTGLGANVLTF. Written as DNA, the CDR3 is TGCAGCGCACTCAACACGGGGCTGGGGGCCAACGTCCTGACTTTC.

Judged by abundance, this clonotype is medium-sized. Since the library was made to target alpha chains, this beta chain is a stray read and its abundance is not meaningful. The chain links TRBV20-1 to TRBJ2-3, with D unresolved. Germline CDR1 is DFQATT and CDR2 is SNEGSKA (reference sequence). This CDR3 has 12 amino acids. V was trimmed by 3 bases and J by 1 base, leaving 5 bases between them. The CDR3 sequence is CSARGGTDTQYF. The CDR3 DNA follows: TGCAGTGCTAGGGGCGGCACAGATACGCAGTATTTT.